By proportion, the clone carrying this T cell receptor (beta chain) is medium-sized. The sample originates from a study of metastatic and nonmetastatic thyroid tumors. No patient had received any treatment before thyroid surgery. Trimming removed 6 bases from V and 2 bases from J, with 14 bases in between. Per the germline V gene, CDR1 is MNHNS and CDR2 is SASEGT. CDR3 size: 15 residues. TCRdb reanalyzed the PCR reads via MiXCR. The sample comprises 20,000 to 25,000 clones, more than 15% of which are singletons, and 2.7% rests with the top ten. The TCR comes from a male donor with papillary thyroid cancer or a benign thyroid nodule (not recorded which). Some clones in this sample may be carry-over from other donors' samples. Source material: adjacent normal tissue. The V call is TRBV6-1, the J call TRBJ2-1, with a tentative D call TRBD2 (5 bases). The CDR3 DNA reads TGTGCCAGCAGCATCCAGAGCGGTCCCTACAATGAGCAGTTCTTC. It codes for CASSIQSGPYNEQFF.